What follows describes a single T cell receptor beta chain. Its antigen is currently unknown. The data belong to a study of shared clonotypes between healthy human individuals. Study as a whole: Per donor, three plates held CD4 naive cells, three held CD4 memory, two held CD8 naive and one held CD8 memory.

Study observations and caveats: Clonotype sharing among donors, it was expected, would be affected by sequencing depth.

The data were produced by immunoSEQ multiplex PCR, yet TCRdb's version contains in-frame clones alone and is incomplete. Among about 1 million clones listed, 65% to 80% were seen once. The CDR3 is made up of 17 amino acids. V trimming: 5 bases; J trimming: 4 bases; junction bases outside the gene matches: 16. Germline-derived CDR1 and CDR2 are LNHDA and SQIVND (reference sequence). Sequencing was performed on memory CD4+ T cells sorted from blood. Subset in this sample: CD45RA-negative fraction. The TCR was taken from a man between 18 and 29 years old in good health. This chain connects TRBV19 to TRBJ1-1; 7 positions agree with TRBD1. The CDR3 DNA reads as TGTGCCAGTAGTGGCGACCCTGACAGGGAATATTTCACTGAAGCTTTCTTT. Protein product: CASSGDPDREYFTEAFF. Full variable domain (missing parts from reference TRBV19 and TRBJ1-1): DGGITQSPKYLFRKEGQNVTLSCEQNLNHDAMYWYRQDPGQGLRLIYYSQIVNDFQKGDIAEGYSVSREKKESFPLTVTSAQKNPTAFYLCASSGDPDREYFTEAFFGQGTRLTVV.